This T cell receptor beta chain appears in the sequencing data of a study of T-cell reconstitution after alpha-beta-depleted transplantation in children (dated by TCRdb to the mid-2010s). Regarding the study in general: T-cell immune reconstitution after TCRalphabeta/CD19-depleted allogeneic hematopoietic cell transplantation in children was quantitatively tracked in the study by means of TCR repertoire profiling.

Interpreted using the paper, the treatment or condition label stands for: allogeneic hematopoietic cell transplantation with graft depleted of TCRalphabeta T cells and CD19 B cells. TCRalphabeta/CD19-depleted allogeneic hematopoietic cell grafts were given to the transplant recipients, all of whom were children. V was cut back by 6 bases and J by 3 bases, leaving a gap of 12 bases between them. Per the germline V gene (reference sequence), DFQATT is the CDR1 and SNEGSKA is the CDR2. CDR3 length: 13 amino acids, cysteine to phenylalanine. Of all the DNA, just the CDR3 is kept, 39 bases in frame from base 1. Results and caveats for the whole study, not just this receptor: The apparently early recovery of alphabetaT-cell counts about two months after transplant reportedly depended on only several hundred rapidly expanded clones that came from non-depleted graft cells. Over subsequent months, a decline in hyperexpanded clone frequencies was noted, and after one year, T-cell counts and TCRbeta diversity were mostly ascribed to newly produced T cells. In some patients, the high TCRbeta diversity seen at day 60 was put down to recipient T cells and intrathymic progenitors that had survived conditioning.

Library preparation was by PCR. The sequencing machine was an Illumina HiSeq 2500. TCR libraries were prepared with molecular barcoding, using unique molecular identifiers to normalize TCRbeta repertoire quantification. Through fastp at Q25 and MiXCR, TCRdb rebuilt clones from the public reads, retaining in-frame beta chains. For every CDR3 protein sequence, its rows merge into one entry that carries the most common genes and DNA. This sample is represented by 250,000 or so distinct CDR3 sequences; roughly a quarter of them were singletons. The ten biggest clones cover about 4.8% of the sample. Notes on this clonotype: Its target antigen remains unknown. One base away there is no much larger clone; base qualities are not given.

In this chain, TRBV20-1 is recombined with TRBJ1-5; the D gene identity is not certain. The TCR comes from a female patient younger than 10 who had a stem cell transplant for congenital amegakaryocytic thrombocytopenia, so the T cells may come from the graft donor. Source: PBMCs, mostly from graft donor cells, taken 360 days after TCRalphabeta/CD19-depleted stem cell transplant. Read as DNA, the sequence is TGCAGTGCGAGCGGCGGATACAATCAGCCCCAGCATTTT. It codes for CSASGGYNQPQHF.